The 22 T cell receptor beta chains reported below all come from one sample, sequenced in a study of T cell responses to AZD1222 COVID-19 vaccine. The data were produced by immunoSEQ multiplex PCR, yet TCRdb's version contains in-frame clones alone and is incomplete. Here the sample spans around 79,000 clones, 87% being singletons. Sequenced here: peripheral blood, sampled on day 0 of AZD1222 vaccination. These receptors were obtained from an adult in good health.

The chain employs TRBV9 and TRBJ2-1; D gene unclear. Germline CDR1 reads SGDLS; CDR2 reads YYNGEE. This CDR3 has 11 amino acids. Trimming left V 4 bases short and J 10 bases short, with 9 bases between. The CDR3 DNA is TGTGCCAGCAGCAAACGGGCCGAGCAGTTCTTC. Translating it yields CASSKRAEQFF.

V usage is TRBV12-3 or TRBV12-4 and J usage is TRBJ2-1; possible D gene TRBD2, 5 bases. Trimming took off 6 bases at V and 6 bases at J, with 9 bases between the two ends. The CDR3 covers 12 residues. The CDR3, as DNA: TGTGCCAGCAGATCGAGCGGCAATGAGCAGTTCTTC. As protein: CASRSSGNEQFF.

The chain joins TRBV14 to TRBJ1-4; unclear D gene. CDR1 is SGHDN and CDR2 is FVKESK in the germline V gene. V was clipped by 1 base and J by 0 bases, with 0 bases between them. The CDR3 has 13 amino acids. The DNA of the CDR3 is TGTGCCAGCAGCCAAGCAACTAATGAAAAACTGTTTTTT. Amino acids: CASSQATNEKLFF. The variable domain in full, with the rest retrieved from reference TRBV14 and TRBJ1-4, is EAGVTQFPSHSVIEKGQTVTLRCDPISGHDNLYWYRRVMGKEIKFLLHFVKESKQDESGMPNNRFLAERTGGTYSTLKVQPAELEDSGVYFCASSQATNEKLFFGSGTQLSVL.

The V call is TRBV29-1, the J call TRBJ1-2; D gene ambiguous. CDR3 length equals 12 residues. The germline V gene encodes CDR1 SQVTM and CDR2 ANQGSEA. With 4 bases removed from V and 3 bases from J, the gap between germline ends came to 9 bases. DNA of the CDR3: TGCAGCGTTGCGGCTACGGACTATGGCTACACCTTC. It yields the protein CSVAATDYGYTF.

This sequence joins TRBV12-3 or TRBV12-4 and TRBJ1-1, with D uncertain. The CDR3 contains 10 residues. V lost 6 bases, J lost 1 base, and 0 bases lay in between. The CDR3 spells CASRNTEAFF. In DNA form, the CDR3 reads TGTGCCAGCAGGAACACTGAAGCTTTCTTT.

The gene calls are TRBV4-1 and TRBJ1-2; possibly TRBD1 for D (6 bases). Per the germline V gene, CDR1 is MGHRA and CDR2 is YSYEKL. The length of the CDR3 is 14 residues. V shed 5 bases and J shed 2 bases, with 12 bases lying between them. The CDR3 sequence is CASSTQGTNYGYTF. Written as DNA, the CDR3 is TGCGCCAGCAGCACTCAGGGGACCAACTATGGCTACACCTTC.

V and J are TRBV6-2 or TRBV6-3 and TRBJ2-7, with D maybe TRBD2 (6 bases). CDR3 length equals 13 residues. The germline CDR1 and CDR2 sequences are MNHEY and SVGEGT. Between the trimmed V and J ends, which lost 0 bases and 6 bases, there was a span of 9 bases. This CDR3 reads CASSYSFGGEQYF. CDR3 bases: TGTGCCAGCAGTTACTCTTTCGGGGGCGAGCAGTACTTC.

The rearrangement links TRBV6-2 or TRBV6-3 to TRBJ2-3; 12 bases fit TRBD2. Germline V gene data show CDR1 as MNHEY and CDR2 as SVGEGT. The CDR3 has 18 residues. V was clipped by 4 bases and J by 5 bases; unmatched bases: 13. CDR3 nucleotides: TGTGCCAGCAGTTCCAGACAGACTAGCGGGAGATCTGGAGATACGCAGTATTTT. Translation gives CASSSRQTSGRSGDTQYF.

The chain combines TRBV6-6 with TRBJ2-6; no definite D call. V was pared by 6 bases and J by 1 base, with 4 bases between. The CDR3 is 13 residues long. CDR1 MNHNY and CDR2 SVGAGI come from the germline V gene (reference sequence). The CDR3 protein is CASRGSGANVLTF. In DNA form, the CDR3 reads TGTGCCAGCAGGGGATCTGGGGCCAACGTCCTGACTTTC.

This clone has only one observation. V and J are TRBV7-3 and TRBJ2-2; D not resolved. Germline CDR1 reads SGHTA; CDR2 reads FQGTGA. This CDR3 is 12 amino acids long. Trimming cost V 4 bases and J 8 bases, with 8 bases left between them. The CDR3, as DNA: TGTGCCAGCAGCTCCCCCCCGGGGGAGCTGTTTTTT. The encoded protein is CASSSPPGELFF. Full variable domain (missing parts from reference TRBV7-3 and TRBJ2-2): GAGVSQTPSNKVTEKGKYVELRCDPISGHTALYWYRQSLGQGPEFLIYFQGTGAADDSGLPNDRFFAVRPEGSVSTLKIQRTERGDSAVYLCASSSPPGELFFGEGSRLTVL.

This chain connects TRBV5-1 to TRBJ2-3, with 7 bases fitting TRBD2. Germline V gene sequence: CDR1 SGHRS, CDR2 YFSETQ. Trimming took 6 bases from V and 4 from J; bases not matched to a gene: 11. There are 15 residues in the CDR3. In nucleotides, the CDR3 is TGCGCCAGCACCCCCTCGGGCGGGAGCGCAGATACGCAGTATTTT. Its protein product is CASTPSGGSADTQYF.

The chain employs TRBV7-8 and TRBJ1-2; D might be TRBD1 (5 bases). Germline CDR1 is SGHVS and CDR2 is FQNEAQ. This CDR3 has 16 amino acids. V lost 1 base and J 8 bases, leaving 20 bases between the germline ends. This chain's CDR3 is CASSLGTDGTVRGYTF. The CDR3, as DNA: TGTGCCAGCAGCTTAGGAACCGACGGGACTGTGCGCGGCTACACCTTC.

The V and J genes are TRBV7-2 and TRBJ2-7; 11 bases line up with TRBD1. The CDR3 runs 15 residues. The germline gives CDR1 SGHTA, CDR2 FQGNSA. V shed 5 bases and J 3 bases; nucleotides not matched to a gene: 6. CDR3 loop: CASSRSDRGLYEQYF. The CDR3, as DNA: TGTGCCAGCAGCAGATCGGACAGGGGGCTCTACGAGCAGTACTTC. The complete variable domain, with remaining parts taken from reference TRBV7-2 and TRBJ2-7, reads GAGVSQSPSNKVTEKGKDVELRCDPISGHTALYWYRQSLGQGLEFLIYFQGNSAPDKSGLPSDRFSAERTGGSVSTLTIQRTQQEDSAVYLCASSRSDRGLYEQYFGPGTRLTVT.

V gene TRBV27 combines with J gene TRBJ1-1; TRBD1 matches 10 bases. CDR1 is MNHEY and CDR2 is SMNVEV in the germline V gene (reference sequence). With 4 bases clipped from V and 6 bases from J, the junction kept 5 bases outside the gene matches. The CDR3 has 14 amino acids. The CDR3: CASSWGDRGAEAFF. The CDR3 DNA sequence: TGTGCCAGCAGTTGGGGGGACAGGGGTGCTGAAGCTTTCTTT.

This chain connects TRBV30 to TRBJ2-2; TRBD2 matches at 10 bases. Germline CDR1 is GTSNPN and CDR2 is SVGIG (reference sequence). V lost 5 bases, J lost 5 bases, and 2 bases stayed unmatched. This CDR3 comprises 13 residues. The CDR3 DNA reads TGTGCCTGGCGGACTAGCGGAACCGGGGAGCTGTTTTTT. Translating gives CAWRTSGTGELFF.

The chain combines TRBV7-2 with TRBJ2-2; 7 nucleotides align to TRBD2. Unmatched junction bases numbered 5, after V lost 3 bases and J lost 4 bases. The CDR3 is 15 residues long. The germline CDR1 and CDR2 sequences are SGHTA and FQGNSA. The CDR3 DNA is TGTGCCAGCAGCTTTACACTAGCGCGCACCGGGGAGCTGTTTTTT. Encoded protein: CASSFTLARTGELFF. The entire variable domain, with the rest obtained from reference TRBV7-2 and TRBJ2-2, is as follows: GAGVSQSPSNKVTEKGKDVELRCDPISGHTALYWYRQSLGQGLEFLIYFQGNSAPDKSGLPSDRFSAERTGGSVSTLTIQRTQQEDSAVYLCASSFTLARTGELFFGEGSRLTVL.

The gene calls are TRBV6-5 and TRBJ2-7; 8 bases fit TRBD1. Trimming took 5 bases from V and 3 from J; bases not matched to a gene: 3. CDR3 length equals 13 residues. CDR1 is MNHEY and CDR2 is SVGAGI in the germline V gene. CDR3 residues: CASSLGQDYEQYF. For the CDR3, the DNA is TGTGCCAGCAGTCTGGGACAGGACTACGAGCAGTACTTC.

The V and J genes are TRBV6-5 and TRBJ1-1; D is undetermined. Trimming removed 0 bases from V and 4 bases from J, with 6 bases in between. From germline, CDR1 is MNHEY and CDR2 SVGAGI. This CDR3 comprises 13 residues. The CDR3 nucleotides are TGTGCCAGCAGTTACTCGATTAGCACTGAAGCTTTCTTT. Protein product: CASSYSISTEAFF.

The V gene is TRBV11-2, the J gene TRBJ1-1, with D uncertain. Germline V CDR1 and CDR2: SGHAT, FQNNGV. CDR3 size: 11 residues. V was cut by 6 bases and J by 4 bases, with 6 bases left in between. The CDR3 bases are TGTGCCAGCAGGGCGGGCACTGAAGCTTTCTTT. This gives the protein CASRAGTEAFF.

J is TRBJ1-1 and V is TRBV7-9; 7 bases align to TRBD1. V trimming: 1 base; J trimming: 5 bases; junction bases outside the gene matches: 10. Germline V lookup: CDR1 SEHNR, CDR2 FQNEAQ (reference sequence). The CDR3 extends over 16 amino acids. CDR3 sequence: CASSLEGALSGTEAFF. The CDR3 nucleotides are TGTGCCAGCAGCTTAGAGGGGGCGCTATCGGGTACTGAAGCTTTCTTT.

This chain connects TRBV30 to TRBJ1-2; TRBD1 is a possible D gene (5 bases). Looked up from germline, CDR1 is GTSNPN and CDR2 is SVGIG (reference sequence). The CDR3 loop spans 13 amino acids. V lost 0 bases to trimming and J lost 8 bases, with 13 bases between them. The CDR3 loop reads CAWSVLGQGGYTF. CDR3 DNA sequence: TGTGCCTGGAGTGTACTCGGGCAGGGCGGCTACACCTTC.

V gene TRBV7-2 combines with J gene TRBJ1-5; D gene uncertain. CDR1 is SGHTA and CDR2 is FQGNSA in the germline V gene. This CDR3 has 15 residues. Trimming removed 5 bases at V and 0 bases at J, with 11 bases between. DNA for the CDR3: TGTGCCAGCAGCCTTCAGCCCAGTAGCAATCAGCCCCAGCATTTT. It specifies CASSLQPSSNQPQHF.